Below, 22 T cell receptor beta chains from the same sample are listed, as sequenced in a study of cytomegalovirus exposure and HLA in healthy donors (dated by TCRdb to about 2017). Libraries were constructed by the immunoSEQ multiplex PCR assay. For the multiplex PCR, a mixture combining 60 forward primers for TCR Vbeta segments and 13 reverse primers for TCR Jbeta segments was used. Here the immuneACCESS table is served through TCRdb, limited to in-frame sequences with V and J called. Missing clones are a known gap in these copies; in checked studies unresolved V genes cover under half, and the rest lacks a known reason. This sample's table carries 220,000 or so clones. Together, the top ten hold around 1.1% of the sample. The sequenced sample consisted of PBMCs. These receptors originate from a girl aged 2 to 9 in good health and CMV-seropositive.

Here the CDR3 reads CASSLTPNSYEQYF. In nucleotides, the CDR3 is TGTGCCAGCAGCTTAACCCCTAACTCCTACGAGCAGTACTTC. This chain connects TRBV7-2 to TRBJ2-5; D gene uncertain. The J call could be wrong; TRBJ2-7 is a better fit for the DNA end. In germline, CDR1 is SGHTA, CDR2 FQGNSA. The CDR3 totals 14 residues.

The chain couples TRBV28 to TRBJ2-7; perhaps TRBD1 as D (5 bases). The CDR3 loop spans 15 amino acids. In germline, CDR1 is MDHEN, CDR2 SYDVKM. V was cut by 3 bases and J by 0 bases, with 12 bases left in between. CDR3 residues: CASSFAGQSSYEQYF. CDR3 DNA sequence: TGTGCCAGCAGTTTTGCTGGACAAAGCTCCTACGAGCAGTACTTC. The entire variable domain, with the rest obtained from reference TRBV28 and TRBJ2-7, is as follows: DVKVTQSSRYLVKRTGEKVFLECVQDMDHENMFWYRQDPGLGLRLIYFSYDVKMKEKGDIPEGYSVSREKKERFSLILESASTNQTSMYLCASSFAGQSSYEQYFGPGTRLTVT.

This chain joins TRBV29-1 and TRBJ2-2, with 9 bases lining up with TRBD2. CDR1 is SQVTM and CDR2 is ANQGSEA in the germline V gene. The CDR3 is made up of 14 amino acids. The junction had 4 bases not matched to a gene; V was cut back by 1 base and J by 7 bases. The CDR3 here is CSVEGTSVVGELFF. DNA of the CDR3: TGCAGCGTTGAAGGGACTAGCGTTGTCGGGGAGCTGTTTTTT.

The chain is built from TRBV27 and TRBJ2-2; D remains ambiguous. The CDR3 sequence is 14 residues long. Trimming removed 2 bases at V and 6 bases at J, with 10 bases between. Germline CDR1 MNHEY, CDR2 SMNVEV (reference sequence). DNA of the CDR3: TGTGCCAGCAGTTTACGTCTTCTCCCCGGGGAGCTGTTTTTT. Its translation is CASSLRLLPGELFF.

The chain links TRBV7-2 to TRBJ1-2; D possibly corresponds to TRBD1 (6 bases). V was cut by 5 bases and J by 3 bases, with 16 bases left in between. The CDR3 is 15 amino acids. Germline V CDR1 and CDR2: SGHTA, FQGNSA. CDR3 nucleotides: TGTGCCAGCAGCATAGTCCAGGGGAGTGACTATGGCTACACCTTC. Translating it yields CASSIVQGSDYGYTF.

V usage is TRBV2 and J usage is TRBJ2-7, with TRBD1 identical over 12 bases. The J segment lost 5 bases and the V segment lost 6 bases, leaving 11 bases of the junction unmatched. The CDR3 runs to 16 residues. Germline CDR1 reads SNHLY; CDR2 reads FYNNEI. The CDR3 region has the DNA TGTGCCAGCAGGGGCGCCGGGACAGGGGGCGTCCACGAGCAGTACTTC. It yields the protein CASRGAGTGGVHEQYF.

The genes are TRBV27 and TRBJ1-2; tentatively, D is TRBD1 (5 bases). This CDR3 spans 16 amino acids. Germline CDR1 and CDR2: MNHEY and SMNVEV (reference sequence). V was trimmed by 0 bases and J by 4 bases, leaving 15 bases between them. In DNA form, the CDR3 reads TGTGCCAGCAGTTTATCGATGTCGCGGGGGGGCTATGGCTACACCTTC. Its translation is CASSLSMSRGGYGYTF.

This rearrangement joins TRBV19 to TRBJ2-3; 7 nucleotides agree with TRBD1. With 4 bases clipped from V and 6 bases from J, the junction kept 7 bases outside the gene matches. Germline-derived CDR1 and CDR2 are LNHDA and SQIVND (reference sequence). This CDR3 has 14 residues. The CDR3, as DNA: TGTGCCAGTAGTACTCGAAGGGGGCTGGATACGCAGTATTTT. The encoded protein is CASSTRRGLDTQYF.

V usage is TRBV7-2 and J usage is TRBJ2-1; D is perhaps TRBD1 (5 bases). Germline CDR1 is SGHTA and CDR2 is FQGNSA. V dropped 1 base and J dropped 12 bases, with 13 bases sitting between them. This CDR3 has 13 residues. The CDR3 DNA is TGTGCCAGCAGCTTAGACAGGCTGCAAAGGCAGTTCTTC. Its translation: CASSLDRLQRQFF.

This sequence joins TRBV11-3 and TRBJ2-5; a possible D gene is TRBD2 (6 bases). The CDR3 length is 15 residues. V lost 3 bases to trimming and J lost 3 bases, with 14 bases between them. Germline V gene data show CDR1 as SGHNT and CDR2 as YENEEA. The CDR3 reads CASSLTSGTEETQYF. CDR3 in DNA: TGTGCCAGCAGCTTGACCTCCGGGACTGAAGAGACCCAGTACTTC.

CDR3 sequence: CASSESVGANTGELFF. DNA of the CDR3: TGCGCCAGCAGTGAGTCGGTGGGCGCGAACACCGGGGAGCTGTTTTTT. V usage is TRBV10-1 and J usage is TRBJ2-2; D gene ambiguous. V was trimmed by 0 bases and J by 0 bases, leaving 8 bases between them. The CDR3 loop spans 16 amino acids. In germline, CDR1 is WNHNN, CDR2 SYGVQD (reference sequence).

The chain couples TRBV10-2 to TRBJ2-6, with D uncertain. V dropped 2 bases and J dropped 2 bases, with 7 bases sitting between them. The CDR3 spans 15 residues. The germline V gene has CDR1 WSHSY and CDR2 SAAADI. The CDR3: CASSEPRAGANVLTF. The DNA of the CDR3 is TGCGCCAGCAGTGAGCCTCGGGCTGGGGCCAACGTCCTGACTTTC.

J is TRBJ2-1 and V is TRBV7-2; D may be TRBD1 (5 bases). This CDR3 has 16 amino acids. Germline assignment: CDR1 SGHTA and CDR2 FQGNSA. V was shortened by 0 bases and J by 2 bases, with 11 bases between the two germline ends. The CDR3 sequence is CASSLAGVRAYNEQFF. As DNA, the CDR3 is TGTGCCAGCAGCTTAGCAGGGGTCAGAGCCTACAATGAGCAGTTCTTC.

V and J are TRBV25-1 and TRBJ1-3, with no clear D. This CDR3 spans 13 amino acids. Germline V gene lookup returns CDR1 MGHDK and CDR2 SYGVNS. V was shortened by 3 bases and J by 2 bases, with 5 bases between the two germline ends. The CDR3 DNA sequence: TGTGCCAGCAGTGACGGGACTGGAAACACCATATATTTT. This gives the protein CASSDGTGNTIYF.

V and J are TRBV29-1 and TRBJ1-1, with 9 bases that match TRBD1. CDR1 is SQVTM and CDR2 is ANQGSEA in the germline V gene. The CDR3 has 13 amino acids. V was pared by 7 bases and J by 6 bases, with 9 bases of the junction left unmatched. For the CDR3, the DNA is TGCAGCGCTCGACCGGACAGGGGATCTGAAGCTTTCTTT. Its protein product is CSARPDRGSEAFF. Variable domain in full (rest from reference TRBV29-1 and TRBJ1-1): SAVISQKPSRDICQRGTSLTIQCQVDSQVTMMFWYRQQPGQSLTLIATANQGSEATYESGFVIDKFPISRPNLTFSTLTVSNMSPEDSSIYLCSARPDRGSEAFFGQGTRLTVV.

As DNA, the CDR3 is TGTGCCAGCAGTTTGGTTACGGTTATCCCCTACGAGCAGTACTTC. Protein: CASSLVTVIPYEQYF. This chain joins TRBV28 and TRBJ2-7; D gene ambiguous. Germline V gene sequence: CDR1 MDHEN, CDR2 SYDVKM. This CDR3 is 15 amino acids long. The V and J ends lost 3 bases and 2 bases respectively, with 14 bases between them.

The rearrangement links TRBV9 to TRBJ2-1; tentative D call: TRBD2 (5 bases). The CDR3 runs 17 residues. Germline values: CDR1 SGDLS, CDR2 YYNGEE. Trimming took 2 bases from V and 7 from J, leaving 22 bases between them. The CDR3 sequence is CASSVKTAAPPGNEQFF. DNA for the CDR3: TGTGCCAGCAGCGTCAAGACGGCGGCACCCCCGGGGAATGAGCAGTTCTTC.

V and J are TRBV20-1 and TRBJ2-7; the match to TRBD1 covers 7 bases. The CDR3 spans 11 residues. V dropped 5 bases and J dropped 3; count of bases not matched to a gene: 1. Germline CDR1 is DFQATT and CDR2 is SNEGSKA (reference sequence). This CDR3 reads CSAGTDYEQYF. The DNA for the CDR3 is TGCAGTGCTGGGACAGACTACGAGCAGTACTTC.

The CDR3 sequence: CASSLRGRQYF. In DNA form, the CDR3 reads TGTGCCAGCAGCTTACGCGGGAGGCAGTACTTC. The V gene is TRBV12-1, the J gene TRBJ2-7; TRBD2, as called in the table, went unchecked against the DNA. TRBV12-1 is termed a pseudogene. This CDR3 is built from 11 residues.

The genes are TRBV29-1 and TRBJ1-1; unclear D gene. CDR3 size: 12 residues. CDR1 and CDR2 (germline): SQVTM, ANQGSEA. The ends were cut back, 6 bases at V and 1 base at J, with 9 bases in the middle. The CDR3 protein is CSVVAGNTEAFF. The CDR3 DNA reads TGCAGCGTCGTGGCAGGGAACACTGAAGCTTTCTTT.

V gene TRBV19 combines with J gene TRBJ2-1; a possible D gene is TRBD2 (8 bases). From germline, CDR1 is LNHDA and CDR2 SQIVND (reference sequence). The CDR3 runs to 19 residues. Deletions cut 9 bases from V and 1 base from J, with 28 bases between. Written as DNA, the CDR3 is TGTGCCAGCTCAGGGGGGGATAGCGGGATCTCGCGTTCCTACAATGAGCAGTTCTTC. This translates into CASSGGDSGISRSYNEQFF.

The rearrangement joins TRBV5-1 to TRBJ2-1; the match to TRBD2 covers 8 bases. This CDR3 spans 14 amino acids. Unmatched junction bases numbered 5, after V lost 1 base and J lost 8 bases. The V gene's germline CDR1 is SGHRS and CDR2 YFSETQ. The CDR3 sequence: CASSLRTSGDEQFF. The DNA for the CDR3 is TGCGCCAGCAGCTTGCGAACTAGCGGTGATGAGCAGTTCTTC.